The 2 T cell receptor beta chains below were found in one sample sequenced in a study of T cell repertoires in cytomegalovirus infection. TCRdb re-called the reads through MiXCR, storing one row per CDR3 protein. In the table there are some 700,000 distinct CDR3 sequences, 35% to 45% of which are singletons. Sequencing used PBMCs. These receptors all stem from a human donor in good health (CMV status not recorded). Some clones in this sample may be carry-over from other donors' samples.

V is TRBV7-6 and J is TRBJ2-5, with TRBD1 matching over 12 bases. Germline V gene data show CDR1 as SGHVS and CDR2 as FNYEAQ. This CDR3 region has 17 residues. J lost 4 bases, V lost 6 bases, and 12 bases had no gene match. CDR3 sequence reads: CASRPKPGQGAGETQYF. In DNA form, the CDR3 reads TGTGCCAGCAGACCTAAGCCGGGACAGGGGGCTGGAGAGACCCAGTACTTC. Full variable domain (rest looked up from reference TRBV7-6 and TRBJ2-5): GAGVSQSPRYKVTKRGQDVALRCDPISGHVSLYWYRQALGQGPEFLTYFNYEAQQDKSGLPNDRFSAERPEGSISTLTIQRTEQRDSAMYRCASRPKPGQGAGETQYFGPGTRLLVL.

This clonotype was seen a few times. V gene TRBV14 combines with J gene TRBJ2-7; D is unresolved. Per germline, CDR1 SGHDN and CDR2 FVKESK. The CDR3 has 13 amino acids. Trimming shortened V by 4 bases and J by 4 bases, and 11 bases separated the two germline ends. This CDR3 is CASSPGIGYEQYF. The CDR3 DNA follows: TGTGCCAGCAGCCCAGGAATCGGTTACGAGCAGTACTTC.